The count of the clone carrying this T cell receptor beta chain is one. This entry belongs to a study of blood T cells in healthy people across ages. Using a J-beta primer mix together with a sample-barcoded 5' primer, a second PCR was run for roughly 6 to 12 cycles. TCRdb reprocessed the 5' RACE reads with MiXCR, giving one entry per CDR3 protein. The table records around 800,000 distinct CDR3 sequences, around 50% of them present only once. V dropped 3 bases and J dropped 5 bases, with 20 bases sitting between them. CDR3 length: 16 residues. CDR1 is LNHNV and CDR2 is YYDKDF in the germline V gene (reference sequence).

This sequence joins TRBV15 and TRBJ2-7; D is perhaps TRBD1 (5 bases). Sequences were obtained from blood. The origin of this receptor is a man aged 80 or over in good health. CDR3 DNA sequence: TGTGCCACCAGCAGTACAAGACAGCCCCGCTTGGACGAGCAGTACTTC. Translating gives CATSSTRQPRLDEQYF.